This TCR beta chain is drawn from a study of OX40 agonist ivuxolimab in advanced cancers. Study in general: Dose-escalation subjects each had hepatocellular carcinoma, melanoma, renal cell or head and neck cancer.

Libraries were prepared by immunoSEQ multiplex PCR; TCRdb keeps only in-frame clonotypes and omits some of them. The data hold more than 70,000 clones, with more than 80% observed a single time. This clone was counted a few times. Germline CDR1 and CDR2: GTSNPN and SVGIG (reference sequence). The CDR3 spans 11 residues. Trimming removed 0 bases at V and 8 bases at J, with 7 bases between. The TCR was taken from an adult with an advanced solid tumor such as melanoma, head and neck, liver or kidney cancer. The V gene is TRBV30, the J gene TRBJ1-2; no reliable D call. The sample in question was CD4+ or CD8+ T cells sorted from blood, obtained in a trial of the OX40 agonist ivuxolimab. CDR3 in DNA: TGTGCCTGGAGTGTACCGGGGGGCTACACCTTC. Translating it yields CAWSVPGGYTF. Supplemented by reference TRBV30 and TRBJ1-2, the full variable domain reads SQTIHQWPATLVQPVGSPLSLECTVEGTSNPNLYWYRQAAGRGLQLLFYSVGIGQISSEVPQNLSASRPQDRQFILSSKKLLLSDSGFYLCAWSVPGGYTFGSGTRLTVV.